Each of the 16 T cell receptor beta chains below was sequenced from the same sample in a study of blood T cell repertoires in COVID-19. Sequenced by immunoSEQ multiplex PCR; TCRdb stores in-frame clones only, minus some. The sample yields roughly 45,000 clones, roughly four fifths seen once. Material: peripheral blood. These receptors were collected from an older woman with acute or convalescent COVID-19.

The chain is built from TRBV7-6 and TRBJ2-1, with D perhaps matching TRBD1 (7 bases). V dropped 1 base and J dropped 3 bases, with 13 bases sitting between them. Germline CDR1 is SGHVS and CDR2 is FNYEAQ. CDR3 length equals 16 residues. CDR3 protein: CASSLGGQGGYNEQFF. The DNA of the CDR3 is TGTGCCAGCAGCTTAGGGGGTCAGGGGGGCTACAATGAGCAGTTCTTC.

The J gene is TRBJ2-7, the V gene TRBV12-3 or TRBV12-4; possible D gene TRBD1, 5 bases. The CDR3 contains 13 residues. V lost 3 bases, J lost 3 bases, and 9 bases lay in between. CDR3 DNA: TGTGCCAGCAGTTTTTCAGGGTTCTACGAGCAGTACTTC. Encoded protein: CASSFSGFYEQYF.

This clone showed up just a few times. The V call is TRBV3-1 (or the pseudogene TRBV3-2), the J call TRBJ1-1; the D gene is possibly TRBD1 (6 bases). CDR3 length equals 12 residues. Deletions cut 3 bases from V and 8 bases from J, with 10 bases between. The germline gives CDR1 LGHDT, CDR2 YNNKEL (reference sequence). The DNA for the CDR3 is TGTGCCAGCAGCCAGGGGGCGGGCGAAGCTTTCTTT. Its protein is CASSQGAGEAFF.

This clone has only a few counts. The J gene is TRBJ2-7, the V gene TRBV7-6, with D maybe TRBD2 (5 bases). CDR1 is SGHVS and CDR2 is FNYEAQ in the germline V gene. The V end lost 0 bases, the J end lost 7 bases, and 16 bases lay between the germline ends. This CDR3 contains 15 residues. The CDR3 DNA is TGTGCCAGCAGCTTAGCTCGGCTACCCGGGGAGGAGCAGTACTTC. The encoded protein is CASSLARLPGEEQYF.

The rearrangement uses TRBV27 and TRBJ2-1; 7 bases are a match to TRBD2. Germline trimming cut 1 base from V and 0 bases from J; bases unmatched to any gene: 3. The CDR3 is made up of 16 amino acids. Germline V CDR1 and CDR2: MNHEY, SMNVEV (reference sequence). The CDR3 DNA follows: TGTGCCAGCAGTTTATACGGGAGGAGCTCCTACAATGAGCAGTTCTTC. This gives the protein CASSLYGRSSYNEQFF.

The J gene is TRBJ2-3, the V gene TRBV5-4, with a possible D match to TRBD2 (6 bases). Germline V gives CDR1 SGHNT, CDR2 YYREEE (reference sequence). The ends were cut back, 1 base at V and 2 bases at J, with 14 bases in the middle. This CDR3 is 16 amino acids long. The CDR3: CASSLRISGITDTQYF. The CDR3 DNA is TGTGCCAGCAGCTTGAGGATTAGCGGTATCACAGATACGCAGTATTTT.

The chain employs TRBV24-1 and TRBJ2-5, with a tentative D call TRBD1 (6 bases). The V end was cut by 2 bases, the J end by 5 bases, with 17 bases between. The germline V gene encodes CDR1 KGHDR and CDR2 SFDVKD. The CDR3 is 16 residues long. The CDR3 region is CATSDSSGARRETQYF. DNA of the CDR3: TGTGCCACCAGTGATTCTTCAGGGGCGCGGAGGGAGACCCAGTACTTC.

The rearrangement links TRBV28 to TRBJ1-2, with 8 nucleotides matching TRBD1. This CDR3 is built from 14 residues. Germline lookup yields CDR1 MDHEN and CDR2 SYDVKM. V trimming: 4 bases; J trimming: 10 bases; junction bases outside the gene matches: 11. The CDR3 protein is CASSSPTGADFYTF. The CDR3 DNA follows: TGTGCCAGCAGTTCCCCGACAGGGGCGGATTTCTACACCTTC.

The CDR3 DNA is TGTGCCAGCAGCCGAGAATGGTGGTCGGGGAACACTGAAGCTTTCTTT. Translating gives CASSREWWSGNTEAFF. The rearrangement links TRBV14 to TRBJ1-1; D is ambiguous. V lost 4 bases and J 1 base, leaving 16 bases between the germline ends. Germline values: CDR1 SGHDN, CDR2 FVKESK. The CDR3 totals 16 residues.

This clone was seen once. V gene TRBV3-1 (or the pseudogene TRBV3-2) combines with J gene TRBJ2-1; TRBD2 aligns across 13 bases. V was clipped by 4 bases and J by 7 bases; unmatched bases: 4. This CDR3 has 15 amino acids. Germline values: CDR1 LGHDT, CDR2 YNNKEL (reference sequence). The CDR3 DNA is TGTGCCAGCAGCCTACTAGCGGGGGGGCGGAATGAGCAGTTCTTC. This encodes CASSLLAGGRNEQFF.

This rearrangement joins TRBV7-8 to TRBJ1-2, with 7 bases identical to TRBD1. Germline values: CDR1 SGHVS, CDR2 FQNEAQ. This CDR3 is built from 12 residues. Unmatched junction bases numbered 2, after V lost 4 bases and J lost 6 bases. The CDR3 DNA sequence: TGTGCCAGCAGCTCGGGACAGCATGGCTACACCTTC. This translates into CASSSGQHGYTF.

J is TRBJ2-5 and V is TRBV6-6, with TRBD2 identical over 9 bases. This CDR3 has 14 amino acids. J gave up 5 bases and V 7 bases, and 8 bases lay outside the gene matches. Germline V gives CDR1 MNHNY, CDR2 SVGAGI (reference sequence). CDR3 sequence (DNA): TGTGCCAGCAAAGCGGGGGGCCTATGGGAGACCCAGTACTTC. Its protein is CASKAGGLWETQYF.

The DNA of the CDR3 is TGTGCCAGCAGCTTGGAACTAGCAACAGATACGCAGTATTTT. Translating it yields CASSLELATDTQYF. V usage is TRBV5-6 and J usage is TRBJ2-3; D perhaps matches TRBD2 (6 bases). Deletions cut 0 bases from V and 3 bases from J, with 8 bases between. The CDR3 extends over 14 amino acids. Germline-derived CDR1 and CDR2 are SGHDT and YYEEEE.

The chain employs TRBV5-8 and TRBJ2-3; D gene ambiguous. V lost 3 bases and J 7 bases, leaving 12 bases between the germline ends. The germline V gene has CDR1 SGHTS and CDR2 YDEGEE. The CDR3 has 13 amino acids. CDR3 in amino acids: CASSYLGPNTQYF. DNA for the CDR3: TGTGCCAGCAGCTACCTTGGGCCTAATACGCAGTATTTT.

V is TRBV6-5 and J is TRBJ2-5, with D unresolved. This CDR3 has 13 residues. V dropped 2 bases and J dropped 7 bases, with 11 bases sitting between them. In germline, CDR1 is MNHEY, CDR2 SVGAGI. The CDR3 loop is CASSYEASRTQYF. The CDR3 nucleotides read TGTGCCAGCAGTTACGAAGCCTCGAGGACCCAGTACTTC.

The chain employs TRBV2 and TRBJ1-6; TRBD1 agrees at 9 bases. After removal of 9 bases from V and 6 bases from J, the junction contained 3 bases not matched to a gene. This CDR3 comprises 13 residues. In germline, CDR1 is SNHLY, CDR2 FYNNEI. CDR3 nucleotides: TGTGCCAGTATGACAGGGGGTAATTCACCCCTCCACTTT. Amino acid sequence: CASMTGGNSPLHF.